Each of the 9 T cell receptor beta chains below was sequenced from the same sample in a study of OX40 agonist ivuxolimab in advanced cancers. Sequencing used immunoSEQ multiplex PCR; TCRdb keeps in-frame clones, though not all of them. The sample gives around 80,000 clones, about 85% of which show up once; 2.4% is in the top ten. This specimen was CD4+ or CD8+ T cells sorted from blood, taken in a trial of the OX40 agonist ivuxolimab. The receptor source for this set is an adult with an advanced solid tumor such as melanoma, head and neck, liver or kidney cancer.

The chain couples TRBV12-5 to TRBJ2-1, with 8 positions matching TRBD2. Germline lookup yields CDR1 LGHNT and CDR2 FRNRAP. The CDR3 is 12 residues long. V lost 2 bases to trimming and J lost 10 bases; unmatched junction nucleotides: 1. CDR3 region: CASGLQRGEQFF. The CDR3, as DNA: TGTGCTAGTGGTTTGCAGCGGGGGGAGCAGTTCTTC. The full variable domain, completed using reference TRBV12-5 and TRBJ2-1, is DARVTQTPRHKVTEMGQEVTMRCQPILGHNTVFWYRQTMMQGLELLAYFRNRAPLDDSGMPKDRFSAEMPDATLATLKIQPSEPRDSAVYFCASGLQRGEQFFGPGTRLTVL.

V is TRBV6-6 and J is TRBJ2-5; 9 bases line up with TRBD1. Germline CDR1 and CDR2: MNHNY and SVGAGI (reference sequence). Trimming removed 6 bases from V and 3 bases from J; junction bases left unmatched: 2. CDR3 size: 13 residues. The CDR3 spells CASSRDREETQYF. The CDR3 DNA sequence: TGTGCCAGCAGCAGGGACAGGGAAGAGACCCAGTACTTC.

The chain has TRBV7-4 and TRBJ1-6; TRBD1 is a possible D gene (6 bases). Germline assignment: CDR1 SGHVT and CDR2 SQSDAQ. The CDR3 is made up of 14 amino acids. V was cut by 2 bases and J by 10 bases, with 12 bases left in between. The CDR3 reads CASSLPGGRSPLHF. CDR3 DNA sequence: TGTGCCAGCAGCTTACCGGGGGGCAGGTCACCCCTCCACTTT.

CDR3: CATSAPGTAVYEQYF. In DNA form, the CDR3 reads TGTGCCACCAGCGCCCCCGGGACCGCCGTCTACGAGCAGTACTTC. The V gene is TRBV15, the J gene TRBJ2-7, with D tentatively TRBD1 or TRBD2 (5 bases each). The V and J ends lost 5 bases and 3 bases respectively, with 17 bases between them. The germline V gene encodes CDR1 LNHNV and CDR2 YYDKDF (reference sequence). The CDR3 covers 15 residues.

The CDR3 sequence: CASSMVRGQEDGYTF. The CDR3 DNA sequence: TGCGCCAGCAGCATGGTCCGGGGACAGGAGGACGGCTACACCTTC. The chain couples TRBV5-1 to TRBJ1-2; the match to TRBD1 covers 8 bases. CDR1 SGHRS and CDR2 YFSETQ come from the germline V gene. V was clipped by 4 bases and J by 8 bases; unmatched bases: 13. This CDR3 is built from 15 residues. Using reference TRBV5-1 and TRBJ1-2 for the parts outside the CDR3, the full variable domain is KAGVTQTPRYLIKTRGQQVTLSCSPISGHRSVSWYQQTPGQGLQFLFEYFSETQRNKGNFPGRFSGRQFSNSRSEMNVSTLELGDSALYLCASSMVRGQEDGYTFGSGTRLTVV.

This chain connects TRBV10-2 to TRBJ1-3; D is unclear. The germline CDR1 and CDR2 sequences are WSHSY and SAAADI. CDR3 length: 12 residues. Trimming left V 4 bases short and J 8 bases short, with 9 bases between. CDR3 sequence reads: CASSGVWHTIYF. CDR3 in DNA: TGCGCCAGCAGTGGTGTTTGGCACACCATATATTTT.

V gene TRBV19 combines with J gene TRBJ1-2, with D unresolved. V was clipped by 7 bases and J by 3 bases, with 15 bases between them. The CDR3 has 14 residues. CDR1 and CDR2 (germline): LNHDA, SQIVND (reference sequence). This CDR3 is CASTPDLIHYGYTF. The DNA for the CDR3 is TGTGCCAGTACCCCCGACCTCATTCACTATGGCTACACCTTC.

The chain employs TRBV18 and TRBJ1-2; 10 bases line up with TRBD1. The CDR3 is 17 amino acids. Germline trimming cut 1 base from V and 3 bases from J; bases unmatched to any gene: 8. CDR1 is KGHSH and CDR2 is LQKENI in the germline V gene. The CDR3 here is CASSPQLRDRGDYGYTF. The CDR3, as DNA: TGTGCCAGCTCACCACAACTCCGGGACAGGGGAGACTATGGCTACACCTTC.

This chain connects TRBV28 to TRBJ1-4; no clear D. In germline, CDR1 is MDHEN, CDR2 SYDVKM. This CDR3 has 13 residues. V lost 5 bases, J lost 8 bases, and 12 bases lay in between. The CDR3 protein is CASSAVAREKLFF. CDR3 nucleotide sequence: TGTGCCAGCAGTGCCGTAGCCAGGGAAAAACTGTTTTTT.